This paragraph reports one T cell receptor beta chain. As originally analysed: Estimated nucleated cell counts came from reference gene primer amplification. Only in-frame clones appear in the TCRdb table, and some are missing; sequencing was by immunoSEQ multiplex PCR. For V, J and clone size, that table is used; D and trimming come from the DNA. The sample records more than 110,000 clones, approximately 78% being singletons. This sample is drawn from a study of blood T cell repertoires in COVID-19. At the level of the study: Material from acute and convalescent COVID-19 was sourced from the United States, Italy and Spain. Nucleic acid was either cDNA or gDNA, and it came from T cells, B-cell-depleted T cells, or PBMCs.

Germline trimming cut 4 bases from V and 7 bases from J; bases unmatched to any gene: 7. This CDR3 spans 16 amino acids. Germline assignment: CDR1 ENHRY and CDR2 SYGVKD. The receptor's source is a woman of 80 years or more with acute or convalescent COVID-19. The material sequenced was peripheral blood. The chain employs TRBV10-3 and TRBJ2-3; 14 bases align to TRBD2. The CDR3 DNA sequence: TGTGCCATCAGTGTGGGGACTAGCGGGAGTAGAAATACGCAGTATTTT. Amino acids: CAISVGTSGSRNTQYF.